The 4 T cell receptor beta chains listed next were all sequenced from one sample in a study of STAT5B mutations in CD4+ large granular lymphocyte leukemia. Assay: immunoSEQ multiplex PCR; the TCRdb copy retains only in-frame clones and omits some. Here the sample spans about 40,000 clones, roughly 79% being singletons. Material: CD4+ T cells from blood buffy coats. These receptors were taken from a human donor in good health.

This chain uses TRBV6-1 with TRBJ2-4, with D uncertain. This CDR3 has 13 residues. V lost 1 base, J lost 6 bases, and 7 bases lay in between. Germline V lookup: CDR1 MNHNS, CDR2 SASEGT. CDR3: CASSEGASNIQYF. The CDR3, as DNA: TGTGCCAGCAGTGAAGGGGCCTCAAACATTCAGTACTTC.

This clone was seen just once. This CDR3 is CASSESGNSPLHF. Here the CDR3 DNA reads TGTGCCAGCAGTGAATCAGGAAATTCACCCCTCCACTTT. The J gene is TRBJ1-6, the V gene TRBV25-1; D is unresolved. The CDR3 sequence is 13 residues long. Trimming took 1 base from V and 7 from J, leaving 5 bases between them. Germline CDR1 is MGHDK and CDR2 is SYGVNS.

The rearrangement joins TRBV7-8 to TRBJ1-3; D is unresolved. CDR3 size: 14 residues. Germline values: CDR1 SGHVS, CDR2 FQNEAQ. Trimming cost V 1 base and J 2 bases, with 6 bases left between them. CDR3 residues: CASSLGVTGNTIYF. Written as DNA, the CDR3 is TGTGCCAGCAGCTTAGGGGTCACTGGAAACACCATATATTTT.

This clone was found once. In DNA form, the CDR3 reads TGCAGCGTTGAGGGGAACACTGAAGCTTTCTTT. Translated, it gives CSVEGNTEAFF. The chain links TRBV29-1 to TRBJ1-1, with no clear D. Germline V gene sequence: CDR1 SQVTM, CDR2 ANQGSEA. Trimming shortened V by 3 bases and J by 1 base, and 3 bases separated the two germline ends. The CDR3 spans 11 residues. The whole variable domain, filled in from reference TRBV29-1 and TRBJ1-1, reads SAVISQKPSRDICQRGTSLTIQCQVDSQVTMMFWYRQQPGQSLTLIATANQGSEATYESGFVIDKFPISRPNLTFSTLTVSNMSPEDSSIYLCSVEGNTEAFFGQGTRLTVV.